The 19 T cell receptor beta chains given below trace back to one sample, sequenced in a study of response to subunit inactivated influenza vaccine. TCRdb called the RT-PCR reads again in MiXCR, with one record for every CDR3 protein. The sample lists 500,000 to 550,000 distinct CDR3 sequences, approximately 7.1% seen once, with under 15% in the top ten. The specimen was PBMCs from blood, collected less than 25 months after vaccination. The receptors stem from a man between 50 and 75 years old who received an inactivated influenza vaccine.

This clonotype was counted a few times. V and J are TRBV10-3 and TRBJ1-3; TRBD1 aligns across 9 bases. V trimming: 5 bases; J trimming: 2 bases; junction bases outside the gene matches: 10. CDR1 and CDR2 from the germline V gene are ENHRY and SYGVKD. There are 17 residues in the CDR3. The CDR3 loop is CAISFQPGQGAGNTIYF. In DNA form, the CDR3 reads TGTGCCATCAGTTTTCAACCGGGACAGGGAGCTGGAAACACCATATATTTT.

This clonotype has only a few counts. The chain uses TRBV20-1 and TRBJ2-5; TRBD2 agrees at 10 bases. The CDR3 has 14 residues. The V and J ends lost 6 bases and 1 base, in that order; junction bases with no gene match: 5. The germline CDR1 and CDR2 sequences are DFQATT and SNEGSKA (reference sequence). In nucleotides, the CDR3 is TGCAGTGCCTCCAGCGGGGGGGGCCAAGAGACCCAGTACTTC. Translation gives CSASSGGGQETQYF.

Points on this clonotype: One junction end disagrees with the germline gene, perhaps due to a read error. V gene TRBV7-9 combines with J gene TRBJ1-1; D is unresolved. Germline lookup yields CDR1 SEHNR and CDR2 FQNEAQ (reference sequence). The CDR3 is 11 residues long. CDR3 in amino acids: CANSLGVEAFF. The DNA of the CDR3 is TGTGCCAACAGCCTCGGGGTTGAAGCTTTCTTT.

The rearrangement joins TRBV11-3 to TRBJ2-1, with 11 bases lining up with TRBD2. The junction had 12 bases not matched to a gene; V was cut back by 5 bases and J by 9 bases. From germline, CDR1 is SGHNT and CDR2 YENEEA. The CDR3 is 16 amino acids. CDR3 sequence: CASSRRSTSGSIEQFF. CDR3 nucleotides: TGTGCCAGCAGCCGGCGGTCCACTAGCGGGAGTATTGAGCAGTTCTTC.

This clonotype was recorded a few times. The gene calls are TRBV20-1 and TRBJ1-3; the D gene is possibly TRBD1 (5 bases). CDR3 length: 14 residues. Trimming removed 2 bases from V and 2 bases from J, with 10 bases in between. CDR1 is DFQATT, CDR2 SNEGSKA, per germline (reference sequence). CDR3 protein: CSARWGGAGNTIYF. The CDR3 nucleotides are TGCAGTGCTAGATGGGGGGGGGCTGGAAACACCATATATTTT.

In its sample, this clonotype was seen a few times. The gene calls are TRBV7-2 and TRBJ2-1; D is unresolved. Trimming took 5 bases from V and 6 from J, leaving 8 bases between them. The length of the CDR3 is 12 residues. Looked up from germline, CDR1 is SGHTA and CDR2 is FQGNSA. As DNA, the CDR3 is TGTGCCAGCAGCCCGAGAAGCAATGAGCAGTTCTTC. It encodes CASSPRSNEQFF.

For the CDR3, the DNA is TGTGCCAGCAGCCCTGGGACTAGCGGGAGAATCCGCCACGGCAATGAGCAGTTCTTC. The encoded protein is CASSPGTSGRIRHGNEQFF. This chain connects TRBV12-3 or TRBV12-4 to TRBJ2-1; TRBD2 aligns across 14 bases. Trimming cost V 6 bases and J 6 bases; bases outside gene matches: 16. The CDR3 contains 19 residues.

J is TRBJ2-5 and V is TRBV19; TRBD1 aligns across 10 bases. The CDR3 is 16 amino acids. V shed 7 bases and J 1 base; nucleotides not matched to a gene: 9. Germline-derived CDR1 and CDR2 are LNHDA and SQIVND (reference sequence). In DNA, the CDR3 is TGTGCCAGTACCCCGGGACAGGGGATTTCCCAAGAGACCCAGTACTTC. This gives the protein CASTPGQGISQETQYF.

This clonotype was seen repeatedly, ten times or more. The genes are TRBV4-1 and TRBJ2-1; a weak D match, TRBD2 (7 bases). Germline CDR1 is MGHRA and CDR2 is YSYEKL. This CDR3 is 16 amino acids long. Trimming stripped 4 bases from V and 2 bases from J, with 15 bases between. The CDR3 loop is CASSPLGGGPYNEQFF. The CDR3 region has the DNA TGCGCCAGCAGCCCCCTTGGCGGGGGCCCCTACAATGAGCAGTTCTTC.

The rearrangement links TRBV20-1 to TRBJ2-7; possibly TRBD1 or TRBD2 for D (5 bases each). This CDR3 has 13 residues. The germline V gene encodes CDR1 DFQATT and CDR2 SNEGSKA (reference sequence). Trimming removed 5 bases at V and 5 bases at J, with 16 bases between. In nucleotides, the CDR3 is TGCAGTGCTTTCCATGGGGGTACCAACGAGCAGTACTTC. Its protein product is CSAFHGGTNEQYF.

This clonotype occurred a few times. The rearrangement joins TRBV12-3 or TRBV12-4 to TRBJ1-2; D is ambiguous. Trimming stripped 6 bases from V and 10 bases from J, with 15 bases between. This CDR3 contains 12 residues. The CDR3: CASRPVNAFYTF. CDR3 coding DNA: TGTGCCAGCAGACCTGTAAACGCATTCTACACCTTC.

This clonotype was detected only a few times. The rearrangement joins TRBV20-1 to TRBJ1-5, with unresolved D. The CDR3 is 15 amino acids. Germline CDR1 is DFQATT and CDR2 is SNEGSKA (reference sequence). V was trimmed by 0 bases and J by 0 bases, leaving 9 bases between them. CDR3 amino acids: CSAREGGNSNQPQHF. CDR3 nucleotides: TGCAGTGCTAGAGAAGGAGGTAATAGCAATCAGCCCCAGCATTTT.

This clonotype was observed a few times. The chain couples TRBV2 to TRBJ2-1, with 7 bases aligning to TRBD1. The V segment lost 1 base and the J segment 8 bases; nucleotides outside the gene matches: 5. CDR1 and CDR2 (germline): SNHLY, FYNNEI. This CDR3 is 14 amino acids long. The CDR3 is CASSEEPGQDEQFF. The CDR3, as DNA: TGTGCCAGCAGTGAAGAGCCTGGACAGGATGAGCAGTTCTTC.

This clonotype turned up a few times. This chain links TRBV6-2 or TRBV6-3 with TRBJ2-3; the match to TRBD2 covers 12 bases. The CDR3 has 14 amino acids. CDR1 is MNHEY and CDR2 is SVGEGT in the germline V gene. The ends lost 9 bases at V and 8 bases at J; junction bases unmatched: 9. This CDR3 is CASQRTSGEGTQYF. DNA of the CDR3: TGTGCCAGTCAACGGACTAGCGGGGAGGGTACGCAGTATTTT.

This clonotype appeared a few times. The chain employs TRBV29-1 and TRBJ2-2, with TRBD2 matching over 10 bases. The CDR3 covers 13 residues. From germline, CDR1 is SQVTM and CDR2 ANQGSEA. The trim removed 4 bases at V and 5 bases at J, leaving 1 base unmatched. Here the CDR3 DNA reads TGCAGCGTTGGGACTAGCGGTACCGGGGAGCTGTTTTTT. This codes for CSVGTSGTGELFF.

This clonotype has more than one count but fewer than ten. The rearrangement links TRBV7-9 to TRBJ2-7, with 9 bases lining up with TRBD1. This CDR3 comprises 16 residues. Trimming at V came to 1 base and at J to 1 base, leaving 5 bases not matched to a gene. Germline CDR1 SEHNR, CDR2 FQNEAQ (reference sequence). CDR3: CASSLVRDRASYEQYF. The CDR3 DNA is TGTGCCAGCAGCTTAGTTCGGGACAGGGCATCCTACGAGCAGTACTTC.

This clonotype was seen at least ten times. The chain combines TRBV10-3 with TRBJ2-2; TRBD2 is a possible D gene (6 bases). CDR3 size: 14 residues. Between the trimmed V and J ends, which lost 7 bases and 1 base, there was a span of 10 bases. Germline V gene data show CDR1 as ENHRY and CDR2 as SYGVKD. For the CDR3, the DNA is TGTGCCATCACCGGGCGGGAGAACACCGGGGAGCTGTTTTTT. Protein product: CAITGRENTGELFF.

The table lists this clonotype with a few counts. Relative to the germline gene, one junction end is altered; a read error may explain this. The chain combines TRBV4-3 with TRBJ1-4; no firm D call. Per the germline V gene, CDR1 is LGHNA and CDR2 is YSLEER. This CDR3 has 16 amino acids. The CDR3 protein is CASSQEARPGYEKLFF. CDR3 bases: TGCGCCAGCAGTCAAGAGGCCCGGCCTGGTTATGAAAAACTGTTTTTT.

This clonotype turned up a few times. The rearrangement links TRBV29-1 to TRBJ2-5, with 12 positions matching TRBD2. This CDR3 comprises 13 residues. After removal of 7 bases from V and 6 bases from J, the junction contained 6 bases not matched to a gene. Germline V CDR1 and CDR2: SQVTM, ANQGSEA. Written as DNA, the CDR3 is TGCAGCGCTCCAGGACTAGCGGGGAAGACCCAGTACTTC. It specifies CSAPGLAGKTQYF. Full variable domain (remainder filled in from reference TRBV29-1 and TRBJ2-5): SAVISQKPSRDICQRGTSLTIQCQVDSQVTMMFWYRQQPGQSLTLIATANQGSEATYESGFVIDKFPISRPNLTFSTLTVSNMSPEDSSIYLCSAPGLAGKTQYFGPGTRLLVL.